This T cell receptor beta chain derives from a study of glioma-infiltrating T cells after dendritic cell vaccination. The wider study: Dendritic cells derived from monocytes and pulsed with autologous tumor lysate formed the vaccine.

The assay was immunoSEQ multiplex PCR, and TCRdb's table has in-frame clones only and misses some. The sample includes about 50,000 clones, 85% of them seen just once. Germline values: CDR1 LGHNA, CDR2 YSLEER. The CDR3 is 19 amino acids. With V trimmed by 4 bases and J by 0 bases, 7 bases remained unmatched. The rearrangement uses TRBV4-3 and TRBJ2-4, with TRBD2 matching over 15 bases. Here the sequenced sample was blood, taken before dendritic cell vaccination. This clonotype originated in a human donor with glioblastoma. CDR3: CASSPTGLAGGLAKNIQYF. The CDR3 DNA is TGCGCCAGCAGCCCCACGGGACTAGCGGGGGGCCTAGCCAAAAACATTCAGTACTTC.